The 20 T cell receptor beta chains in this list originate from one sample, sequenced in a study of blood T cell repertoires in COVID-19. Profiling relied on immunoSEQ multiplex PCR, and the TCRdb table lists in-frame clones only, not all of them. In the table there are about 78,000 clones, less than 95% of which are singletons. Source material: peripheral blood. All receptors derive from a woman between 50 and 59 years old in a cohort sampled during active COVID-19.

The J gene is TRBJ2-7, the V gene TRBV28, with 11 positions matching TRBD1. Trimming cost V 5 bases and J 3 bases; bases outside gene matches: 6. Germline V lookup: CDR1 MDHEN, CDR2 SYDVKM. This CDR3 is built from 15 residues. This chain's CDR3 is CASSTTGTGGYEQYF. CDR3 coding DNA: TGTGCCAGCAGTACCACCGGGACAGGGGGCTACGAGCAGTACTTC.

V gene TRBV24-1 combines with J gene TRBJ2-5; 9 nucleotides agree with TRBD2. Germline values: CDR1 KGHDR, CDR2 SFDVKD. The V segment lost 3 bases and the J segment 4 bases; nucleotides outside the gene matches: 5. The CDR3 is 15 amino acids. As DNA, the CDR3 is TGTGCCACCAGTGATCCCGGGACTAGCATAGAGACCCAGTACTTC. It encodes CATSDPGTSIETQYF.

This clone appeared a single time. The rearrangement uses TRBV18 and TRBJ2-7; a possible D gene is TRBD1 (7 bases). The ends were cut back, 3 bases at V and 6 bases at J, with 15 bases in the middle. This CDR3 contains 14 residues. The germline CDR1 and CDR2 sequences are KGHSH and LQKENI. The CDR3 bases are TGTGCCAGCTCACCGACGGCAGGGGGGAGCGAGCAGTACTTC. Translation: CASSPTAGGSEQYF. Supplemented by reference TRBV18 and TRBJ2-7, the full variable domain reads NAGVMQNPRHLVRRRGQEARLRCSPMKGHSHVYWYRQLPEEGLKFMVYLQKENIIDESGMPKERFSAEFPKEGPSILRIQQVVRGDSAAYFCASSPTAGGSEQYFGPGTRLTVT.

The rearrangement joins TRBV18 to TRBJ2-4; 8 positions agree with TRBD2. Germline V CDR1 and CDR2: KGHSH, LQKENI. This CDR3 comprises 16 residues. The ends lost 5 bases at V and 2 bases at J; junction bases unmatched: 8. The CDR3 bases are TGTGCCAGCTCATTTCAGCGGGAGATTACCAAAAACATTCAGTACTTC. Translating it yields CASSFQREITKNIQYF.

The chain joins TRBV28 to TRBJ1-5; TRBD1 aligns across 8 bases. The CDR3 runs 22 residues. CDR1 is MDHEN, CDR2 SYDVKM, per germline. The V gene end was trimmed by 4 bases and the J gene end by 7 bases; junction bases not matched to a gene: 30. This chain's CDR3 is CASSSRTGNKGAGFVLSQPQHF. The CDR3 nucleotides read TGTGCCAGCAGTTCCAGGACAGGGAATAAGGGCGCGGGGTTTGTCTTGAGCCAGCCCCAGCATTTT.

The CDR3 sequence is CASRGESGELFF. CDR3 nucleotides: TGCGCCAGCAGGGGAGAGTCCGGGGAGCTGTTTTTT. The gene calls are TRBV5-1 and TRBJ2-2, with D perhaps TRBD2 (5 bases). Germline V lookup: CDR1 SGHRS, CDR2 YFSETQ. This CDR3 has 12 residues. Trimming removed 5 bases from V and 6 bases from J, with 8 bases in between.

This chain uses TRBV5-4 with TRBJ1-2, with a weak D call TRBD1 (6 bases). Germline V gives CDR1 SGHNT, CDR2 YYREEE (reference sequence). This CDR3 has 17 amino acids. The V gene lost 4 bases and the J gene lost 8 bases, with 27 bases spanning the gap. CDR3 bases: TGTGCCAGCAGCCAGACTTCCGGGACAACCGAAGGACGGGGCTACACCTTC. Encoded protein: CASSQTSGTTEGRGYTF.

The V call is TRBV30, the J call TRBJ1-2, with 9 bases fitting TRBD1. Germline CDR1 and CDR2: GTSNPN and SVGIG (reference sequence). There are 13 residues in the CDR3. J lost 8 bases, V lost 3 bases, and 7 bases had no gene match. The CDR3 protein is CAWRAAGTGGYTF. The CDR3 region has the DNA TGTGCCTGGAGAGCCGCCGGGACAGGGGGCTACACCTTC.

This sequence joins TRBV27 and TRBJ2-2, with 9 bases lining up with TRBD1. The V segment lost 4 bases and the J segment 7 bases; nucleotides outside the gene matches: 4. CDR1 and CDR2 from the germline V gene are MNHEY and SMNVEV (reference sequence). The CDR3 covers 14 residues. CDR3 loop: CASSYRGRNGELFF. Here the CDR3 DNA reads TGTGCCAGCAGTTACAGGGGGCGTAACGGGGAGCTGTTTTTT.

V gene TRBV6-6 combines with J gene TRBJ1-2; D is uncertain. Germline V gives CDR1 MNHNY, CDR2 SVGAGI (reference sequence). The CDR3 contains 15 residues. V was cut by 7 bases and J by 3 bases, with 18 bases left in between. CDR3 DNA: TGTGCCAGCACCACCCCGCCCCGCGACTACTATGGCTACACCTTC. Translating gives CASTTPPRDYYGYTF.

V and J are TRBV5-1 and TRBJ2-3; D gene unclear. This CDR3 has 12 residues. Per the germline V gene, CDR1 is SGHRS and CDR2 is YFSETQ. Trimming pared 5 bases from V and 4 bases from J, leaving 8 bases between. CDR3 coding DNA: TGCGCCAGCAGGCAAGACTCAGATACGCAGTATTTT. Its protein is CASRQDSDTQYF.

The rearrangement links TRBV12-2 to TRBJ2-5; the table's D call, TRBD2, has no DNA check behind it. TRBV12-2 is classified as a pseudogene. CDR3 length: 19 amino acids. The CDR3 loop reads CASRLAGTSGTRDEETQYF. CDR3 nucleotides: TGTGCAAGTCGCTTAGCAGGGACTAGCGGGACGCGTGACGAAGAGACCCAGTACTTC.

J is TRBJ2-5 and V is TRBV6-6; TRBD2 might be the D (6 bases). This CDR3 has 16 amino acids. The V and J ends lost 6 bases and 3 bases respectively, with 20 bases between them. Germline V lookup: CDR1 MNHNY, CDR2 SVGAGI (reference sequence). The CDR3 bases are TGTGCCAGCAGGGATCTAGCGAAAGGCTCCAAAGAGACCCAGTACTTC. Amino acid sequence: CASRDLAKGSKETQYF.

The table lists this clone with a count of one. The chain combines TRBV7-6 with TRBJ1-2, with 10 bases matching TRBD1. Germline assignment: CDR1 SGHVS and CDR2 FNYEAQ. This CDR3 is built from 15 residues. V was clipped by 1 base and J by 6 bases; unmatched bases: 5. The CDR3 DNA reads TGTGCCAGCAGCTTAGGTGGGACAGGGGCTGATGGCTACACCTTC. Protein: CASSLGGTGADGYTF.

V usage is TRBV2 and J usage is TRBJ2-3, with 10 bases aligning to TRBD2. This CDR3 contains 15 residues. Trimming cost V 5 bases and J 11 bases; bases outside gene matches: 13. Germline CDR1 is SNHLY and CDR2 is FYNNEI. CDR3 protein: CASSSQLAGHQMQYF. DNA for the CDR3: TGTGCCAGCAGTTCCCAACTAGCGGGACACCAAATGCAGTATTTT.

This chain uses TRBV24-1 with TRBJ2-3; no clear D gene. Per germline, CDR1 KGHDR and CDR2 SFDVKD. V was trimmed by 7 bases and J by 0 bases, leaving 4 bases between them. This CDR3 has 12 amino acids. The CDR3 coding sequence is TGTGCCACCAGCAGTAGCACAGATACGCAGTATTTT. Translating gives CATSSSTDTQYF.

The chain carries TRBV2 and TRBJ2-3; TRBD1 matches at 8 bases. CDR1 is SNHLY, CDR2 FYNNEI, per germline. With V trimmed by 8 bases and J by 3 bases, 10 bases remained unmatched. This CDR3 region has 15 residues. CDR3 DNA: TGTGCCAGCGGGGGGCAGGGGGCGAGAACAGATACGCAGTATTTT. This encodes CASGGQGARTDTQYF.

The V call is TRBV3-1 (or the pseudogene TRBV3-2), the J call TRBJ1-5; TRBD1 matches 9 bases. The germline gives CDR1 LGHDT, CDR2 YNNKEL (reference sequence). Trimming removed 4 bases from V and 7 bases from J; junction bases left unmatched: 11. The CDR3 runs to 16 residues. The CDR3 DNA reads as TGTGCCAGCAGCCCTCTGGGGACAGGGACGGAACAGCCCCAGCATTTT. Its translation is CASSPLGTGTEQPQHF.

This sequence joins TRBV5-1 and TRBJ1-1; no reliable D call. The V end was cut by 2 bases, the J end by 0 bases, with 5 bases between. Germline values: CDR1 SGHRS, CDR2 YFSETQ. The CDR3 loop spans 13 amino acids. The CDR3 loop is CASSFRLNTEAFF. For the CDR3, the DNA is TGCGCCAGCAGCTTCCGTTTGAACACTGAAGCTTTCTTT.

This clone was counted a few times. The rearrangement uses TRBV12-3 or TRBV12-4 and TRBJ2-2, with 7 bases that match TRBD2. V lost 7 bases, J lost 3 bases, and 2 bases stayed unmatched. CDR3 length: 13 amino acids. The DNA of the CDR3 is TGTGCCAGCACCCGGGGGGACACCGGGGAGCTGTTTTTT. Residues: CASTRGDTGELFF.